One sample yielded the 5 T cell receptor beta chains listed below, sequenced in a study of cytomegalovirus exposure and HLA in healthy donors. The PCR contained 60 Vbeta and 13 Jbeta primers. TCRdb's copy holds only in-frame clones and misses some; the assay was immunoSEQ multiplex PCR. The table shows 100,000 to 150,000 clones, with under 85% occurring only once. What was sequenced was PBMCs. The receptor source for this set is a boy younger than 18 in good health and CMV-seronegative.

This rearrangement joins TRBV9 to TRBJ2-2, with D unresolved. The CDR3 runs 14 residues. V was trimmed by 0 bases and J by 3 bases, leaving 6 bases between them. Germline CDR1 SGDLS, CDR2 YYNGEE. CDR3 amino acids: CASSVAAHTGELFF. CDR3 sequence (DNA): TGTGCCAGCAGCGTAGCTGCGCACACCGGGGAGCTGTTTTTT.

About this clone: The junction differs from germline at one of its ends, possibly a read error. The rearrangement links TRBV5-6 to TRBJ1-2; possible D gene TRBD1, 5 bases. The CDR3 has 15 amino acids. Germline loops: CDR1 SGHDT, CDR2 YYEEEE. CDR3: CASSLLDSPFGGIGF. CDR3 DNA: TGTGCCAGCAGCTTGTTGGATTCACCTTTTGGGGGGATAGGATTC.

V usage is TRBV7-2 and J usage is TRBJ2-7, with 7 bases lining up with TRBD2. Germline V gene sequence: CDR1 SGHTA, CDR2 FQGNSA. Trimming at V came to 2 bases and at J to 11 bases, leaving 12 bases not matched to a gene. This CDR3 comprises 14 residues. CDR3 sequence reads: CASSLIAGEPMEYF. The CDR3 bases are TGTGCCAGCAGCTTAATCGCGGGAGAGCCGATGGAGTACTTC. The full variable domain, with the rest looked up from reference TRBV7-2 and TRBJ2-7, is GAGVSQSPSNKVTEKGKDVELRCDPISGHTALYWYRQSLGQGLEFLIYFQGNSAPDKSGLPSDRFSAERTGGSVSTLTIQRTQQEDSAVYLCASSLIAGEPMEYFGPGTRLTVT.

This clone was recorded once. This sequence joins TRBV5-4 and TRBJ1-4, with D hard to call. The V gene's germline CDR1 is SGHNT and CDR2 YYREEE (reference sequence). This CDR3 has 13 residues. The ends were cut back, 5 bases at V and 4 bases at J, with 9 bases in the middle. The CDR3 is CASSRSNNEKLFF. In DNA, the CDR3 is TGTGCCAGCAGTCGGTCGAATAATGAAAAACTGTTTTTT.

The chain has TRBV7-3 and TRBJ2-3; TRBD2 agrees at 7 bases. The V gene's germline CDR1 is SGHTA and CDR2 FQGTGA. Trimming removed 4 bases from V and 0 bases from J; junction bases left unmatched: 22. The CDR3 sequence is 21 residues long. The CDR3 here is CASSYYPRRIGGGHSTDTQYF. The CDR3 DNA sequence: TGTGCCAGCAGCTACTACCCCCGTCGGATTGGCGGGGGTCATAGCACAGATACGCAGTATTTT.